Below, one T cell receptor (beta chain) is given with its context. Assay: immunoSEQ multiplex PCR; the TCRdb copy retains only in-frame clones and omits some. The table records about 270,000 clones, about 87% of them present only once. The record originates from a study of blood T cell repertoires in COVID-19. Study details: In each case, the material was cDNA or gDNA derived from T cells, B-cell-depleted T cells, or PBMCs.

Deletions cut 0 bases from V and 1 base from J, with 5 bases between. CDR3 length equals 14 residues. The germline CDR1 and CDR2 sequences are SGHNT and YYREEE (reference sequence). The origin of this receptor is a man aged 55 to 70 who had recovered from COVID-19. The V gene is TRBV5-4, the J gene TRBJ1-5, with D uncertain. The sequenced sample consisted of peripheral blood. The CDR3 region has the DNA TGTGCCAGCAGCTTGGACAACAGCAATCAGCCCCAGCATTTT. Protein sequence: CASSLDNSNQPQHF.